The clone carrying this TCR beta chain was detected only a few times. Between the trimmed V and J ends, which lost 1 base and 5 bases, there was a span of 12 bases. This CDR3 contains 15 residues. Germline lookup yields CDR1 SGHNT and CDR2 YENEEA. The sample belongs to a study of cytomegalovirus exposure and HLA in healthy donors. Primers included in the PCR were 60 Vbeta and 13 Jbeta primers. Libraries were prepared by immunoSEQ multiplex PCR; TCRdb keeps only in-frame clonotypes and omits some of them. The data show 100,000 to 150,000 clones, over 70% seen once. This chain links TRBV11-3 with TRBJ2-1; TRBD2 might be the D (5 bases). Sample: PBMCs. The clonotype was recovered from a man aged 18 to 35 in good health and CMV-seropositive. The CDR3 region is CASSLARGLNNEQFF. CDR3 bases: TGTGCCAGCAGCTTAGCCCGGGGATTAAACAATGAGCAGTTCTTC.